The rows below give T cell receptor beta chains drawn from one sample of a study of blood T cell repertoires in COVID-19. The repertoire was sequenced with immunoSEQ multiplex PCR; TCRdb's copy has only in-frame clones and lacks some. The sample contains just over 350,000 clones, 80% to 90% of which appear only once. Sample: peripheral blood. These receptors were obtained from an older woman with COVID-19, enrolled during active disease. Both conserved end residues are part of each CDR3.

j_gene	v_gene	CDR3aa
TRBJ1-1	TRBV13	CASSLRPGTDIAFF
TRBJ1-4	TRBV7-2	CASSIQGASSEKLFF
TRBJ2-2	TRBV7-9	CASSFTGMVTGELFF
TRBJ2-4	TRBV29-1	CSVSKGDGVQYF
TRBJ2-3	TRBV6-6	CASSQKVGRGGTDTQYF
TRBJ2-6	TRBV11-3	CASSRNSGANVLTF
TRBJ1-2	TRBV12-5	CASGLGDRRLSYGYTF
TRBJ2-1	TRBV7-2	CASSLGGQGAGDEQFF
TRBJ2-6	TRBV7-3	CASSLRVFGQGRSGANVLTF
TRBJ1-5	TRBV30	CAWRAQGYQPQHF
TRBJ1-3	TRBV7-6	CASSSDRALKSGNTIYF
TRBJ2-7	TRBV10-2	CASYTSGGAYEQYF
TRBJ1-5	TRBV19	CASEDRGLSNQPQHF
TRBJ2-1	TRBV20-1	CSALSGGEQFF
TRBJ2-7	TRBV19	CASSIGGSSYEQYF
TRBJ2-7	TRBV9	CASSSSSYEQYF
TRBJ1-2	TRBV7-9	CASSLSDRPHYGYTF
TRBJ2-1	TRBV5-4	CASSPSSHEQFF
TRBJ1-5	TRBV9	CASSVGEGGDQPQHF
TRBJ2-7	TRBV19	CASRFGTGKSYEQYF
TRBJ1-5	TRBV18	CASSPTLSTGLGNQPQHF
TRBJ2-2	TRBV9	CASRRGGAFANTGELFF
TRBJ1-2	TRBV4-2	CASSQARTGGYGYTF
TRBJ1-5	TRBV12-5	CASGLGTGDQPQHF
TRBJ2-6	TRBV5-4	CASSPDITGANVLTF
TRBJ1-1	TRBV20-1	CSARVSVQAHF
TRBJ2-5	TRBV11-2	CASSTGYEETQYF
TRBJ1-5	TRBV4-2	CASSLPLGGLDQPQHF
TRBJ2-2	TRBV11-2	CASSLDHRGGTTGELFF
TRBJ1-2	TRBV3-1/TRBV3-2	CASSQEFARVYGYTF
TRBJ2-2	TRBV6-6	CASSPGARELFF
TRBJ1-1	TRBV19	CASGQGMYTEAFF
TRBJ2-7	TRBV11-3	CASSLAGTQVTYEQYF
TRBJ2-7	TRBV3-1/TRBV3-2	CASSRAGTSDLLEQYF
TRBJ1-1	TRBV6-2/TRBV6-3	CASSINTANTEAFF
TRBJ1-2	TRBV3-1/TRBV3-2	CASSSRTGVMRGYTF
TRBJ1-5	TRBV7-9	CASSGGEQPQHF
TRBJ1-1	TRBV27	CASSVIGGDTEAFF
TRBJ1-4	TRBV4-1	CASSQVWQTTNEKLFF
TRBJ2-3	TRBV7-6	CASSLVAGHSTDTQYF
TRBJ2-7	TRBV5-1	CASSPGTKSYEQYF
TRBJ2-1	TRBV5-1	CASSFLAAYNEQFF
TRBJ1-1	TRBV12-3/TRBV12-4	CASSLTGIMAFF
TRBJ2-3	TRBV30	CAWSVNLRTDTQYF
TRBJ2-7	TRBV5-6	CASSPQVGQQYF
TRBJ1-3	TRBV19	CASSLQSGTVSGNTIYF